These 8 T cell receptor beta chains share one sample of origin, sequenced in a study of cytomegalovirus exposure and HLA in healthy donors. The primer mix had 60 Vbeta and 13 Jbeta primers. Data came from immunoSEQ multiplex PCR; TCRdb stores just in-frame clones and leaves some out. Of 130,000 or so clones detected, roughly 80% appear once; the ten largest clones hold less than 10%. The sequenced material came from PBMCs. The receptors were sampled from a woman aged 45-65 years in good health and CMV-seropositive.

The V and J genes are TRBV19 and TRBJ1-2; D is ambiguous. Trimming took off 3 bases at V and 2 bases at J, with 10 bases between the two ends. Germline loops: CDR1 LNHDA, CDR2 SQIVND (reference sequence). The CDR3 contains 14 residues. The DNA for the CDR3 is TGTGCCAGTAGTATGTTATATTCGAACTATGGCTACACCTTC. This gives the protein CASSMLYSNYGYTF. The whole variable domain, remainder taken from reference TRBV19 and TRBJ1-2, is DGGITQSPKYLFRKEGQNVTLSCEQNLNHDAMYWYRQDPGQGLRLIYYSQIVNDFQKGDIAEGYSVSREKKESFPLTVTSAQKNPTAFYLCASSMLYSNYGYTFGSGTRLTVV.

This rearrangement joins TRBV30 to TRBJ2-7; 7 bases are a match to TRBD2. This CDR3 comprises 16 residues. CDR1 is GTSNPN, CDR2 SVGIG, per germline (reference sequence). V lost 2 bases and J lost 0; bases outside the gene matches: 10. As DNA, the CDR3 is TGTGCCTGGAGTCCTGTAACTAGCGCCGCCTCCTACGAGCAGTACTTC. Protein sequence: CAWSPVTSAASYEQYF.

V gene TRBV28 combines with J gene TRBJ1-5; D might be TRBD1 (6 bases). There are 14 residues in the CDR3. The V gene's germline CDR1 is MDHEN and CDR2 SYDVKM. Trimming took off 3 bases at V and 7 bases at J, with 13 bases between the two ends. The CDR3 DNA follows: TGTGCCAGCAGTTTGGGGGCCATGTGGCAGCCCCAGCATTTT. This codes for CASSLGAMWQPQHF.

V and J are TRBV5-1 and TRBJ1-3; D remains unclear. The CDR3 has 16 amino acids. CDR1 and CDR2 from the germline V gene are SGHRS and YFSETQ. V was clipped by 0 bases and J by 2 bases, with 12 bases between them. DNA for the CDR3: TGCGCCAGCAGCTTGGCGGCCGGGGTAACTGGAAACACCATATATTTT. It yields the protein CASSLAAGVTGNTIYF.

A remark on this clone: The sample carries other DNA sequences with the same CDR3. The chain couples TRBV29-1 to TRBJ2-5; TRBD2 matches 12 bases. After removal of 1 base from V and 7 bases from J, the junction contained 7 bases not matched to a gene. CDR3 size: 15 residues. Looked up from germline, CDR1 is SQVTM and CDR2 is ANQGSEA. Written as DNA, the CDR3 is TGCAGCGTTGAAGGGCTAGCGGGAGGGCCAGCGACCCAGTACTTC. Translation: CSVEGLAGGPATQYF.

This chain uses TRBV30 with TRBJ2-3, with 8 bases that match TRBD1. The germline gives CDR1 GTSNPN, CDR2 SVGIG (reference sequence). The CDR3 sequence is 13 residues long. The V and J ends lost 7 bases and 2 bases, in that order; junction bases with no gene match: 5. CDR3 coding DNA: TGTGCCTCCGACAGGGGCCTCACAGATACGCAGTATTTT. Its protein product is CASDRGLTDTQYF. Full variable domain (missing parts from reference TRBV30 and TRBJ2-3): SQTIHQWPATLVQPVGSPLSLECTVEGTSNPNLYWYRQAAGRGLQLLFYSVGIGQISSEVPQNLSASRPQDRQFILSSKKLLLSDSGFYLCASDRGLTDTQYFGPGTRLTVL.

The rearrangement links TRBV9 to TRBJ1-6; D gene unclear. Germline assignment: CDR1 SGDLS and CDR2 YYNGEE. The CDR3 consists of 13 residues. Trimming took 5 bases from V and 1 from J, leaving 4 bases between them. The CDR3 region is CASSSSYNSPLHF. CDR3 nucleotide sequence: TGTGCCAGCAGTTCATCCTATAATTCACCCCTCCACTTT.

The V call is TRBV9, the J call TRBJ1-2; D unresolved. Trimming left V 4 bases short and J 0 bases short, with 10 bases between. Looked up from germline, CDR1 is SGDLS and CDR2 is YYNGEE. The CDR3 is 14 amino acids. This CDR3 reads CASSPSSANYGYTF. CDR3 DNA sequence: TGTGCCAGCAGCCCATCCTCAGCTAACTATGGCTACACCTTC.